This T cell receptor beta chain was sequenced in a study of blood T cell repertoires in COVID-19. Background on the study: The United States, Italy and Spain supplied acute and convalescent COVID-19 samples.

The CDR3 sequence is 14 residues long. After removal of 5 bases from V and 3 bases from J, the junction contained 8 bases not matched to a gene. The germline gives CDR1 SQVTM, CDR2 ANQGSEA. This table comes from immunoSEQ multiplex PCR, and its TCRdb copy is limited to in-frame clones, with some not included. The sample includes just over 95,000 clones, about 80% of them seen just once. The TCR sequence derives from a man older than 75 with acute or convalescent COVID-19. The sample comprised peripheral blood. The rearrangement uses TRBV29-1 and TRBJ2-7, with 9 bases identical to TRBD1. CDR3 region: CSVMGTGTLYEQYF. The CDR3 region has the DNA TGCAGCGTTATGGGGACAGGGACCCTCTACGAGCAGTACTTC.